The text below deals with one T cell receptor beta chain. This receptor's antigen is unknown. Base qualities were left out, and no much larger clone turns up one base away. This entry belongs to a study of blood T cell repertoires in COVID-19 (dated by TCRdb to between 2020 and 2021). About the study as a whole: Collaborator samples came from the United States, Italy and Spain and covered acute and convalescent phases of COVID-19. The repertoires were released in a freely available public database intended as a resource for research on the immune response to SARS-CoV-2. Where HLA class I and class II types were available, the types were taken from metadata supplied by the sample provider, not from assay-based typing. The samples were drawn from the first 160 participants of the ongoing ImmuneRACE study and from some 1,300 subjects provided by 6 global collaborators. The material from the prospective study consisted of cDNA or gDNA derived from T cells, B-cell-depleted T cells, or PBMCs. The dataset comprised deeply sampled blood TCRbeta repertoires from subjects exposed to, actively infected with, or recovered from COVID-19. Nearly every sample came with metadata listing a de-identified subject ID, COVID-19 status, age in years and sex.

Measured from the cysteine to the phenylalanine, the CDR3 is 16 residues long. Solely the CDR3 DNA is kept, with 48 bases framed from the first base. The germline V gene supplies CDR1 SGHAT and CDR2 FQNNGV. The junction shows trimming of 6 bases on V and 3 bases on J, and the gene matches do not reach 8 bases of it. Broader findings and caveats from the paper: The quantity of clinical and demographic metadata differed by source and by participant and was supplied without curation.

TCRbeta CDR3 regions were amplified from genomic DNA by means of the immunoSEQ Assay, a bias-controlled multiplex PCR. On the study's bioinformatics: The number of nucleated cells in each sample was estimated from the amplification of reference gene primers within the assay. To quantify the absolute abundance of each unique TCRbeta CDR3 rearrangement, sequence reads were collapsed and filtered. For each sample, productive Simpson clonality was calculated by taking the square root of Simpson's diversity index across productive rearrangements. TCRdb took this table from immuneACCESS and kept in-frame rearrangements with V and J called. Such tables lack part of the clones; where checked against another copy, unresolved V genes explain under half of the gap, and the rest is unexplained. V, J and clone size are taken as reported in that table, and D and trimming were inferred from the DNA itself. Present in this sample are fewer than 250,000 clones, roughly 80% of which were seen just once. The ten most abundant clones make up roughly a tenth of the sample.

At one collaborating source in Seattle, patients were enrolled during active infection and were followed longitudinally through the course of disease. Each collaborating institution followed its own protocols to collect whole blood in K2EDTA tubes. For TCRbeta analysis, collaborators shipped samples as frozen whole blood, isolated PBMCs, or DNA extracted from either of those sample types. The TCR was taken from a woman aged 80 or over with COVID-19, enrolled during active disease. The sequencing input was peripheral blood. The sequence is built from TRBV11-2 and TRBJ2-3; TRBD1 fits 11 bases in the junction. The DNA sequence is given as TGTGCCAGCAGTTGGACAGGGGGCAAACGAACAGATACGCAGTATTTT. This gives the protein CASSWTGGKRTDTQYF.